A few counts support the clone carrying this T cell receptor beta chain. Its antigen is not identified. The data stem from a study of CD8 T cells in ankylosing spondylitis. 5'-RACE, quantitative and with molecular barcodes, yielded the TCR beta libraries. TCRdb analysed the 5' RACE reads with MiXCR anew, one entry per CDR3 protein. The table has fewer than 250,000 distinct CDR3 sequences, around 24% seen once; the top ten hold about 6.9%. Whole-study results and caveats: Earlier literature documents some of the motif variants in reactive arthritis synovial fluid and blood.

Between the trimmed V and J ends, which lost 5 bases and 6 bases, there was a span of 17 bases. The germline CDR1 and CDR2 sequences are MNHEY and SMNVEV (reference sequence). This CDR3 comprises 15 residues. The chain uses TRBV27 and TRBJ2-1; D tentatively reads TRBD1 or TRBD2 (5 bases each). The sample was blood, either unsorted or a sorted T cell fraction (not recorded which). The clonotype comes from a male donor with ankylosing spondylitis or in good health (not recorded which). The CDR3 bases are TGTGCCAGCAGTCAACCCGGGACCCCGGGCAATGAGCAGTTCTTC. Amino acids: CASSQPGTPGNEQFF.